The 13 T cell receptor beta chains in this list originate from one sample, sequenced in a study of response to subunit inactivated influenza vaccine. In TCRdb, the RT-PCR reads were re-called with MiXCR into one record per CDR3 protein. The table records around 850,000 distinct CDR3 sequences, about 18% of them present only once. Sequencing was performed on PBMCs from blood, taken 5 to 6 days after vaccination. The receptors were gathered from a man in his forties or fifties who received an inactivated influenza vaccine.

This clonotype was seen a handful of times. CDR3 sequence: CASSQDPYYQETQYF. In DNA form, the CDR3 reads TGTGCCAGCAGCCAAGATCCTTACTACCAAGAGACCCAGTACTTC. V is TRBV3-1 and J is TRBJ2-5, with D uncertain. The V gene lost 0 bases and the J gene lost 0 bases, with 8 bases spanning the gap. Germline loops: CDR1 LGHDT, CDR2 YNNKEL (reference sequence). The length of the CDR3 is 15 residues.

This clonotype has more than one count but fewer than ten. The chain recombines TRBV5-1 with TRBJ2-3, with D possibly TRBD2 on 6 matching bases. The CDR3 contains 15 residues. Between the trimmed V and J ends, which lost 4 bases and 5 bases, there was a span of 17 bases. Germline V lookup: CDR1 SGHRS, CDR2 YFSETQ. CDR3 DNA sequence: TGCGCCAGCAGCCCGGCGGGGATAGGGCTAGATACGCAGTATTTT. It is translated as CASSPAGIGLDTQYF.

This clonotype was found a few times. The J gene is TRBJ2-2, the V gene TRBV11-2; tentatively, D is TRBD1 or TRBD2 (5 bases each). The CDR3 is 16 amino acids. V was clipped by 5 bases and J by 1 base, with 14 bases between them. Germline values: CDR1 SGHAT, CDR2 FQNNGV. The CDR3 DNA follows: TGTGCCAGCAGCCTTTCACGAGGGGTGAACACCGGGGAGCTGTTTTTT. Translated: CASSLSRGVNTGELFF.

J is TRBJ2-3 and V is TRBV2, with D uncertain. This CDR3 has 14 residues. V lost 4 bases, J lost 2 bases, and 10 bases lay in between. Germline V CDR1 and CDR2: SNHLY, FYNNEI. CDR3 nucleotide sequence: TGTGCCAGCAGTGTCCCCCCATTCACAGATACGCAGTATTTT. Protein: CASSVPPFTDTQYF.

This clonotype was seen a handful of times. The chain couples TRBV20-1 to TRBJ2-1; possibly TRBD1 for D (5 bases). Germline V gene lookup returns CDR1 DFQATT and CDR2 SNEGSKA (reference sequence). V gave up 0 bases and J gave up 9 bases, with 18 bases separating them. The CDR3 length is 15 residues. CDR3 region: CSARDLAVRGFEQFF. Written as DNA, the CDR3 is TGCAGTGCTAGAGATTTGGCCGTTAGGGGCTTTGAGCAGTTCTTC.

The CDR3 reads CATSRDRGATEQYF. CDR3 nucleotides: TGTGCCACCAGCAGAGATCGGGGGGCCACCGAGCAGTACTTC. This sequence joins TRBV15 and TRBJ2-7, with D possibly TRBD2 on 7 matching bases. Germline lookup yields CDR1 LNHNV and CDR2 YYDKDF (reference sequence). V dropped 0 bases and J dropped 6 bases, with 12 bases sitting between them. CDR3 length equals 14 residues. Complete variable domain (other parts from reference TRBV15 and TRBJ2-7): DAMVIQNPRYQVTQFGKPVTLSCSQTLNHNVMYWYQQKSSQAPKLLFHYYDKDFNNEADTPDNFQSRRPNTSFCFLDIRSPGLGDTAMYLCATSRDRGATEQYFGPGTRLTVT.

This clonotype was picked up a small number of times. The CDR3 reads CSAGGGTAYEQYF. The DNA for the CDR3 is TGCAGTGCTGGGGGGGGGACTGCCTACGAGCAGTACTTC. The genes are TRBV20-1 and TRBJ2-7; 7 nucleotides line up with TRBD2. Germline V gene data show CDR1 as DFQATT and CDR2 as SNEGSKA (reference sequence). Losses at the gene ends were 5 bases for V and 2 bases for J; bases not matched to a gene: 6. The CDR3 loop spans 13 amino acids.

This clonotype showed up just a few times. This chain links TRBV6-1 with TRBJ2-6; D possibly corresponds to TRBD1 (6 bases). The V end was cut by 6 bases, the J end by 0 bases, with 12 bases between. Germline loops: CDR1 MNHNS, CDR2 SASEGT. This CDR3 spans 16 amino acids. CDR3 DNA sequence: TGTGCCAGCAGAGTACAGGGAATCTCTGGGGCCAACGTCCTGACTTTC. This encodes CASRVQGISGANVLTF.

The V and J genes are TRBV25-1 and TRBJ2-6; D gene unclear. This CDR3 region has 14 residues. V shed 4 bases and J shed 11 bases, with 15 bases lying between them. Germline assignment: CDR1 MGHDK and CDR2 SYGVNS. The CDR3 DNA reads as TGTGCCAGCAGTGCCCTTTGGTCTGGGGACGTCCTGACTTTC. Translation gives CASSALWSGDVLTF. Looking up the rest from reference TRBV25-1 and TRBJ2-6 gives the full variable domain: EADIYQTPRYLVIGTGKKITLECSQTMGHDKMYWYQQDPGMELHLIHYSYGVNSTEKGDLSSESTVSRIRTEHFPLTLESARPSHTSQYLCASSALWSGDVLTFGAGSRLTVL.

This chain joins TRBV15 and TRBJ1-2, with D unclear. The CDR3 is 14 amino acids. Between the trimmed V and J ends, which lost 0 bases and 7 bases, there was a span of 12 bases. CDR1 and CDR2 from the germline V gene are LNHNV and YYDKDF (reference sequence). The CDR3 DNA sequence: TGTGCCACCAGCAGAGATCTAGCGGCTAGTGGCTACACCTTC. Translated, it gives CATSRDLAASGYTF.

In its sample, this clonotype was seen once. The CDR3 loop reads CATSDTRDIWGTQYF. The CDR3 coding sequence is TGTGCCACCAGTGATACACGGGACATATGGGGTACGCAGTATTTT. The chain has TRBV24-1 and TRBJ2-3; TRBD1 might be the D (6 bases). This CDR3 spans 15 amino acids. CDR1 is KGHDR, CDR2 SFDVKD, per germline. With 3 bases removed from V and 8 bases from J, the gap between germline ends came to 17 bases.

For the CDR3, the DNA is TGTGCCAGCAGCCTCCGGGGATGGGACGTCACAGATACGCAGTATTTT. It is translated as CASSLRGWDVTDTQYF. The chain has TRBV5-5 and TRBJ2-3; either TRBD1 or TRBD2 may supply D (5 bases each). The length of the CDR3 is 16 residues. V dropped 4 bases and J dropped 2 bases, with 17 bases sitting between them. Germline-derived CDR1 and CDR2 are SGHKS and YYEKEE (reference sequence). Drawing the rest from reference TRBV5-5 and TRBJ2-3, the complete variable domain is DAGVTQSPTHLIKTRGQQVTLRCSPISGHKSVSWYQQVLGQGPQFIFQYYEKEERGRGNFPDRFSARQFPNYSSELNVNALLLGDSALYLCASSLRGWDVTDTQYFGPGTRLTVL.

The rearrangement joins TRBV12-3 or TRBV12-4 to TRBJ1-5, with TRBD1 identical over 10 bases. Unmatched junction bases numbered 5, after V lost 6 bases and J lost 6 bases. There are 14 residues in the CDR3. CDR3 coding DNA: TGTGCCAGCAGCCCGACAGGGGGCTTTCAGCCCCAGCATTTT. It is translated as CASSPTGGFQPQHF.